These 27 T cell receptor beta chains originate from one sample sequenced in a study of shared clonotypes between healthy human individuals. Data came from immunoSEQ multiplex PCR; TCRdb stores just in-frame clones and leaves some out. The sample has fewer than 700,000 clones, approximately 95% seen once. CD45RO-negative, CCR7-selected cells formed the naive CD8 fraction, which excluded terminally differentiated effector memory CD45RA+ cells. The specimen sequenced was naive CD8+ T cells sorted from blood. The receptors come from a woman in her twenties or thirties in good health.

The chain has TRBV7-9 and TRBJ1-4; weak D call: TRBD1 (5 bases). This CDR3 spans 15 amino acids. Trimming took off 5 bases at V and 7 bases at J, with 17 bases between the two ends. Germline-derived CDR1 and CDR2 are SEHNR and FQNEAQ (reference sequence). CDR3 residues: CASSPSGQGSEKLFF. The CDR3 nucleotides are TGTGCCAGCAGCCCAAGCGGCCAGGGAAGTGAAAAACTGTTTTTT.

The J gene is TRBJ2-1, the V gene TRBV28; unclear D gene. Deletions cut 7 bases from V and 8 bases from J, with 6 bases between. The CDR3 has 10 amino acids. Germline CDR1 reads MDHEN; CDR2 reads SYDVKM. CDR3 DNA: TGTGCCAGCAAGAGCCATGAGCAGTTCTTC. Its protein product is CASKSHEQFF.

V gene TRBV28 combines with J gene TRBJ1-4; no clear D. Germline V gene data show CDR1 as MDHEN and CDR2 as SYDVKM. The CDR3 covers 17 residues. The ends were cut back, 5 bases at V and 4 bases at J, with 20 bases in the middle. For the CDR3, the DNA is TGTGCCAGCAGTAGCAGTCAGTTACATGGAAATAATGAAAAACTGTTTTTT. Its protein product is CASSSSQLHGNNEKLFF. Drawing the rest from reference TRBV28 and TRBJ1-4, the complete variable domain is DVKVTQSSRYLVKRTGEKVFLECVQDMDHENMFWYRQDPGLGLRLIYFSYDVKMKEKGDIPEGYSVSREKKERFSLILESASTNQTSMYLCASSSSQLHGNNEKLFFGSGTQLSVL.

The CDR3 DNA sequence: TGTGCCAGCAGTTTATGGACTAGCGGGGAAAGCTCCTACAATGAGCAGTTCTTC. As protein: CASSLWTSGESSYNEQFF. The chain carries TRBV27 and TRBJ2-1; TRBD2 aligns across 12 bases. CDR1 is MNHEY, CDR2 SMNVEV, per germline (reference sequence). The CDR3 has 18 residues. V was pared by 1 base and J by 0 bases, with 4 bases of the junction left unmatched.

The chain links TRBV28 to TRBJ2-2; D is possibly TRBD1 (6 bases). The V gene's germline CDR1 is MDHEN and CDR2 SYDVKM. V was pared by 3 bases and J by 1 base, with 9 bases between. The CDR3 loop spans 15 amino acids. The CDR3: CASSLDSQNTGELFF. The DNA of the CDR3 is TGTGCCAGCAGTTTGGACAGTCAGAACACCGGGGAGCTGTTTTTT. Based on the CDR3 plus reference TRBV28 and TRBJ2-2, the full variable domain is DVKVTQSSRYLVKRTGEKVFLECVQDMDHENMFWYRQDPGLGLRLIYFSYDVKMKEKGDIPEGYSVSREKKERFSLILESASTNQTSMYLCASSLDSQNTGELFFGEGSRLTVL.

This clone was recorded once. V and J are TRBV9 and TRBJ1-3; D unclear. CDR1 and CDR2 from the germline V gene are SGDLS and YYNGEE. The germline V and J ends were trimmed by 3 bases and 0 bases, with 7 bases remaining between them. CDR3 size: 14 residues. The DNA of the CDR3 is TGTGCCAGCAGCGCCGGTAGCTCTGGAAACACCATATATTTT. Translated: CASSAGSSGNTIYF.

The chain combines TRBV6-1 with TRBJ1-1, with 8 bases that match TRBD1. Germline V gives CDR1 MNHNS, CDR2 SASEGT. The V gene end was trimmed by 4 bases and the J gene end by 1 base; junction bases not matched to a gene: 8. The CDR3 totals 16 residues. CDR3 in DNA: TGTGCCAGCAGTGGGATGACAGGGGAATCGAACACTGAAGCTTTCTTT. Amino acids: CASSGMTGESNTEAFF.

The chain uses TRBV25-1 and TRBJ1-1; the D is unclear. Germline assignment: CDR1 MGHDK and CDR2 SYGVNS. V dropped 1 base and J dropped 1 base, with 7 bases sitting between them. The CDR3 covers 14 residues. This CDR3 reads CASSESPANTEAFF. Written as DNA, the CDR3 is TGTGCCAGCAGTGAATCCCCAGCGAACACTGAAGCTTTCTTT. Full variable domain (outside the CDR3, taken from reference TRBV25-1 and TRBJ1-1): EADIYQTPRYLVIGTGKKITLECSQTMGHDKMYWYQQDPGMELHLIHYSYGVNSTEKGDLSSESTVSRIRTEHFPLTLESARPSHTSQYLCASSESPANTEAFFGQGTRLTVV.

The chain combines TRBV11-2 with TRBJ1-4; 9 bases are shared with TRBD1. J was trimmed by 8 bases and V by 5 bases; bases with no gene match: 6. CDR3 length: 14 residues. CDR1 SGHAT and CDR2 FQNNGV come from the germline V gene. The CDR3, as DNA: TGTGCCAGCAGCCGGGGACAGGGACGAGAAAAACTGTTTTTT. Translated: CASSRGQGREKLFF.

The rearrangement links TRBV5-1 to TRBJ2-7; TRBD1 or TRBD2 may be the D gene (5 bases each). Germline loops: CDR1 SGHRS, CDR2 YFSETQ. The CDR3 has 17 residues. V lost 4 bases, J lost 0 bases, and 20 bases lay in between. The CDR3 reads CASSPRRAMGTSYEQYF. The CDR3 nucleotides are TGCGCCAGCAGCCCCCGCCGTGCCATGGGGACCTCCTACGAGCAGTACTTC.

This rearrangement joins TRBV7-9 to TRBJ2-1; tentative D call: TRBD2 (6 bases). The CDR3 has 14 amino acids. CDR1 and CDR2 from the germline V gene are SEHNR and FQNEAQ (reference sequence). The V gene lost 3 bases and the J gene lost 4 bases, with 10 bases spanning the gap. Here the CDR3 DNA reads TGTGCCAGCAGCTTGGCTAGCGCTTACAATGAGCAGTTCTTC. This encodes CASSLASAYNEQFF.

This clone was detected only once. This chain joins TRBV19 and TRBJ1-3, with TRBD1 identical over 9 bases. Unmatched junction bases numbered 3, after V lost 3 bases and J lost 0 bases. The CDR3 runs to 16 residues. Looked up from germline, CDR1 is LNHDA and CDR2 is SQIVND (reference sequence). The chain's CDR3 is CASSINRGLSGNTIYF. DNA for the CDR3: TGTGCCAGTAGTATCAACAGGGGGCTCTCTGGAAACACCATATATTTT.

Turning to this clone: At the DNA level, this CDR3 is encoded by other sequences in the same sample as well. This chain's CDR3 is CASSSGSNQPQHF. In DNA form, the CDR3 reads TGTGCCAGTAGTTCTGGAAGCAATCAGCCCCAGCATTTT. The gene calls are TRBV19 and TRBJ1-5; D remains ambiguous. From germline, CDR1 is LNHDA and CDR2 SQIVND (reference sequence). Trimming cost V 5 bases and J 1 base, with 6 bases left between them. The CDR3 runs 13 residues. Together with reference TRBV19 and TRBJ1-5, the CDR3 gives the full variable domain: DGGITQSPKYLFRKEGQNVTLSCEQNLNHDAMYWYRQDPGQGLRLIYYSQIVNDFQKGDIAEGYSVSREKKESFPLTVTSAQKNPTAFYLCASSSGSNQPQHFGDGTRLSIL.

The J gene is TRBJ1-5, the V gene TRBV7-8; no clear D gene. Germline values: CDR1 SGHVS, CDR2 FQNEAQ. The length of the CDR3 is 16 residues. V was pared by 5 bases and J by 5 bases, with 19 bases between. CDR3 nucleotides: TGTGCCAGCAGCCACCACAGCGCCCTTGGGGATCAGCCCCAGCATTTT. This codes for CASSHHSALGDQPQHF.

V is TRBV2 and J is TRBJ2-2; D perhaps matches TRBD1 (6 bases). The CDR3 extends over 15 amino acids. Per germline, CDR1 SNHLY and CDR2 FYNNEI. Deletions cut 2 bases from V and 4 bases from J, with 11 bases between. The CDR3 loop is CASSEIQGGTGELFF. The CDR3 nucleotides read TGTGCCAGCAGTGAAATACAGGGTGGCACCGGGGAGCTGTTTTTT.

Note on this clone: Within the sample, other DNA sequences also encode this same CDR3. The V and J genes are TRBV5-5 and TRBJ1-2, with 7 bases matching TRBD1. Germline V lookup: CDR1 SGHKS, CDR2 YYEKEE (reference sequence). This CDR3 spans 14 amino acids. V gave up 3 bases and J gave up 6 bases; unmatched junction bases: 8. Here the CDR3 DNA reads TGTGCCAGCAGCTCCCCCGGGCAGGGGGATGGCTACACCTTC. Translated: CASSSPGQGDGYTF. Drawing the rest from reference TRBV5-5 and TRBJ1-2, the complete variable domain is DAGVTQSPTHLIKTRGQQVTLRCSPISGHKSVSWYQQVLGQGPQFIFQYYEKEERGRGNFPDRFSARQFPNYSSELNVNALLLGDSALYLCASSSPGQGDGYTFGSGTRLTVV.

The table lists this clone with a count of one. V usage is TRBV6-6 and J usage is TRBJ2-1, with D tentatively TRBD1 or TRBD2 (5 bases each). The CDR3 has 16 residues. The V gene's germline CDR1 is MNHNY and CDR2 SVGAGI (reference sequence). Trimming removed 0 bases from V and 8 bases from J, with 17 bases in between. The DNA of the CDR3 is TGTGCCAGCAGTTACTCTTGGGGGAAAAGTGCCCATGAGCAGTTCTTC. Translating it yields CASSYSWGKSAHEQFF.

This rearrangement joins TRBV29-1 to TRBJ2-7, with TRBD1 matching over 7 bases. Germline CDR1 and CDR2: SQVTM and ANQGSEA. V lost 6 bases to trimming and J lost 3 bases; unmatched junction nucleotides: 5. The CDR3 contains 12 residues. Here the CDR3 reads CSVQGQYYEQYF. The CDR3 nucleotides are TGCAGCGTACAGGGACAGTACTACGAGCAGTACTTC.

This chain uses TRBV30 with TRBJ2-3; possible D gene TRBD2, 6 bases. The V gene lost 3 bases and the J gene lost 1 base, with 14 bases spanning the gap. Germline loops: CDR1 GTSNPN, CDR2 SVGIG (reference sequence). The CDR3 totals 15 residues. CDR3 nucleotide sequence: TGTGCCTGGAGATGGGGGGTTTGGGGCACAGATACGCAGTATTTT. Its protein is CAWRWGVWGTDTQYF.

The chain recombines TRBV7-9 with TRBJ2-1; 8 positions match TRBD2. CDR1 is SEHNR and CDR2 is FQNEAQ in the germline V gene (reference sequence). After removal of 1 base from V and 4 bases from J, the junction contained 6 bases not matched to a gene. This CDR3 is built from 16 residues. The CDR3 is CASSLVGAGGYNEQFF. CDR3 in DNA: TGTGCCAGCAGCTTAGTAGGGGCGGGAGGATACAATGAGCAGTTCTTC.

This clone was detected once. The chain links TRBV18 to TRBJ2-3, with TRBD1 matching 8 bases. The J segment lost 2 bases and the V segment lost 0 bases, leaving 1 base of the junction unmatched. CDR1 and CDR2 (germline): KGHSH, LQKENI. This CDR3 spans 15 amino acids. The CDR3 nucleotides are TGTGCCAGCTCACCACCGGACAGGGCCACAGATACGCAGTATTTT. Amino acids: CASSPPDRATDTQYF.

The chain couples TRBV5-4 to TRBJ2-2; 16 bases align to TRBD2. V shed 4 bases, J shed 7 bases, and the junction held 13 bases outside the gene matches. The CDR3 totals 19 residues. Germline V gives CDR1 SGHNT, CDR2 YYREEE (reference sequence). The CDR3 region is CASSLGLAGGPNRNGELFF. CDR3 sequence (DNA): TGTGCCAGCAGCCTGGGACTAGCGGGAGGGCCGAACAGGAACGGGGAGCTGTTTTTT. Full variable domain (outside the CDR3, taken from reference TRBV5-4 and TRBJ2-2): ETGVTQSPTHLIKTRGQQVTLRCSSQSGHNTVSWYQQALGQGPQFIFQYYREEENGRGNFPPRFSGLQFPNYSSELNVNALELDDSALYLCASSLGLAGGPNRNGELFFGEGSRLTVL.

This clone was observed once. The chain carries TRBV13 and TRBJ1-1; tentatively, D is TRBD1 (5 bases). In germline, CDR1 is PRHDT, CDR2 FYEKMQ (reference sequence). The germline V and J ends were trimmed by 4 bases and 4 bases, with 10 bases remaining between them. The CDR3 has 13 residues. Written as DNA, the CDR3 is TGTGCCAGCAGCTCAGGGATAGGCACTGAAGCTTTCTTT. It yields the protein CASSSGIGTEAFF.

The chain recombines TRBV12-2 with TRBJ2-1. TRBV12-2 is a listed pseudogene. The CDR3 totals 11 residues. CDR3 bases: TGTGCAAGTCGCGGATACAATGAGCAGTTCTTC. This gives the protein CASRGYNEQFF.

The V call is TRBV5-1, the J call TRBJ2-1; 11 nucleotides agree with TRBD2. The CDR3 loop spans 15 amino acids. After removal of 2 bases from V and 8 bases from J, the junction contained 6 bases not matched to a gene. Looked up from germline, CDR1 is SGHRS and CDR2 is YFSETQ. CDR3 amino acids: CASSLVLAGADEQFF. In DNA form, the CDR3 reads TGCGCCAGCAGCTTAGTACTAGCGGGAGCTGATGAGCAGTTCTTC.

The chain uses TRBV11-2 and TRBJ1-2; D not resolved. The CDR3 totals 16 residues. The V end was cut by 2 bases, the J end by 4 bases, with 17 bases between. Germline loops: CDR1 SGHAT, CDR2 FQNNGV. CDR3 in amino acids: CASSLYPNTTPYGYTF. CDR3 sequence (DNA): TGTGCCAGCAGCTTATATCCCAACACCACCCCCTATGGCTACACCTTC.

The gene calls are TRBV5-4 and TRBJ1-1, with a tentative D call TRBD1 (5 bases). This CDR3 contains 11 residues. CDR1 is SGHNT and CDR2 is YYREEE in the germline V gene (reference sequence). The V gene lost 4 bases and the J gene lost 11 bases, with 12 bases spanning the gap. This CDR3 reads CASSQTDVAFF. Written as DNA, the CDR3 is TGTGCCAGCAGCCAGACAGATGTGGCTTTCTTT.